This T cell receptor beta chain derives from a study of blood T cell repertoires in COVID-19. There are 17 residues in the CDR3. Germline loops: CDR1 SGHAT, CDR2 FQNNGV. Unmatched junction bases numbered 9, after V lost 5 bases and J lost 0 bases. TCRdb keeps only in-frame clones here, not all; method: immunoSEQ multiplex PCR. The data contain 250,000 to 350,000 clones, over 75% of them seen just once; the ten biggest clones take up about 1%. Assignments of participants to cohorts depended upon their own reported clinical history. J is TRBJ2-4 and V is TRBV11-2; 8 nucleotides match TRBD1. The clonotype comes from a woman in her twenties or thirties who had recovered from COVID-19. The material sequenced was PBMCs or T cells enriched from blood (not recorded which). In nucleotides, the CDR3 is TGTGCCAGCAGCGCACGACAGGGGTCGGTAGCCAAAAACATTCAGTACTTC. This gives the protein CASSARQGSVAKNIQYF.